This TCR beta chain appears in the sequencing data of a study of response to subunit inactivated influenza vaccine. Whole-study results and caveats: With each seasonal influenza vaccination, the authors suggested, few new T cells are recruited.

As concerns this clonotype: Antigen unknown.

Germline CDR1 SQVTM, CDR2 ANQGSEA. The CDR3 length is 14 residues. Trimming stripped 0 bases from V and 0 bases from J, with 8 bases between. One entry per CDR3 protein, called by TCRdb with MiXCR from the RT-PCR reads. The profile shows fewer than 250,000 distinct CDR3 sequences, approximately 15% of them singletons. This material consisted of CD8+ T cells sorted from PBMCs, taken roughly 5 days after vaccination. This chain uses TRBV29-1 with TRBJ2-5; D unclear. This TCR was sampled from a man aged 45 to 65 who received an inactivated influenza vaccine. The CDR3 loop reads CSVEDGFYQETQYF. DNA of the CDR3: TGCAGCGTTGAAGATGGATTCTACCAAGAGACCCAGTACTTC.